This entry describes one TCR beta chain. Antigen specificity is unknown. The entry originates in a study of T cell responses to AZD1222 COVID-19 vaccine. Overall study findings and caveats: Across the whole spike, CD4 TCRs peaked at regions 160-218 and 743-854. Spike-specific TCR breadth and depth rose after two AZD1222 doses.

Measured with immunoSEQ multiplex PCR; TCRdb has only the in-frame clones, and not every one. The sample yields roughly 150,000 clones, more than 85% seen once. The CDR3 loop spans 15 amino acids. The germline V and J ends were trimmed by 3 bases and 2 bases, with 13 bases remaining between them. CDR1 is LNHDA, CDR2 SQIVND, per germline (reference sequence). The source material was peripheral blood, sampled on day 0 of AZD1222 vaccination. The V gene is TRBV19, the J gene TRBJ1-2; no reliable D call. This clonotype was sampled from an adult in good health. This CDR3 reads CASSIAAQLNYGYTF. In nucleotides, the CDR3 is TGTGCCAGTAGTATCGCGGCCCAACTAAACTATGGCTACACCTTC.